This T cell receptor beta chain was identified during a study of blood T cell repertoires in COVID-19. Turning to the study itself: Samples representing acute and convalescent COVID-19 were sourced from the United States, Italy and Spain. Sample material is recorded as cDNA or gDNA derived from T cells, B-cell-depleted T cells, or PBMCs.

The protocol was immunoSEQ multiplex PCR, while the TCRdb copy is restricted to in-frame clones and leaves out a portion. The sample carries fewer than 250,000 clones, 80% recorded once. Those enrolled, adults aged roughly 18 to 95 years, came from around 25 US areas. Cohort assignment relied on participant-reported clinical history. This sequence originates from a woman aged 40-49 years with acute COVID-19. Input material: PBMCs or T cells enriched from blood (not recorded which).

This CDR3 reads CASSQDVQANTEAFF. For the CDR3, the DNA is TGCGCCAGCAGCCAAGACGTACAGGCGAACACTGAAGCTTTCTTT. This chain links TRBV4-3 with TRBJ1-1; a possible D gene is TRBD1 (5 bases). The length of the CDR3 is 15 residues. Germline V gene lookup returns CDR1 LGHNA and CDR2 YSLEER. V dropped 0 bases and J dropped 1 base, with 9 bases sitting between them.